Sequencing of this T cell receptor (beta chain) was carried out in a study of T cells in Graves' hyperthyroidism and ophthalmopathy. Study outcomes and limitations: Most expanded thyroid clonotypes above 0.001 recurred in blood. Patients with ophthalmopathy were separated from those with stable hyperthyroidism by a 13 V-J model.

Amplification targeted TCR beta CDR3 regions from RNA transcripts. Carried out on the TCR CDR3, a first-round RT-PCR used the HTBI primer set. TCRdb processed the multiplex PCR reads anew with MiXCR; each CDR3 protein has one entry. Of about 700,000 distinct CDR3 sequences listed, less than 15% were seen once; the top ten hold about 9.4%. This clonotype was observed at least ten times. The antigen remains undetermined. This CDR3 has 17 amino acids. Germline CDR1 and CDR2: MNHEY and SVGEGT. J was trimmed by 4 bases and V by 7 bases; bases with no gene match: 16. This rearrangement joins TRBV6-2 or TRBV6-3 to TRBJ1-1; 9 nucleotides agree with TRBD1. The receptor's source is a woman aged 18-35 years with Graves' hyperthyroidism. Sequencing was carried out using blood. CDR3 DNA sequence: TGTGCCAGCAATGCCGTATGGGGACAGGGCATAGGCACTGAAGCTTTCTTT. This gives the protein CASNAVWGQGIGTEAFF.